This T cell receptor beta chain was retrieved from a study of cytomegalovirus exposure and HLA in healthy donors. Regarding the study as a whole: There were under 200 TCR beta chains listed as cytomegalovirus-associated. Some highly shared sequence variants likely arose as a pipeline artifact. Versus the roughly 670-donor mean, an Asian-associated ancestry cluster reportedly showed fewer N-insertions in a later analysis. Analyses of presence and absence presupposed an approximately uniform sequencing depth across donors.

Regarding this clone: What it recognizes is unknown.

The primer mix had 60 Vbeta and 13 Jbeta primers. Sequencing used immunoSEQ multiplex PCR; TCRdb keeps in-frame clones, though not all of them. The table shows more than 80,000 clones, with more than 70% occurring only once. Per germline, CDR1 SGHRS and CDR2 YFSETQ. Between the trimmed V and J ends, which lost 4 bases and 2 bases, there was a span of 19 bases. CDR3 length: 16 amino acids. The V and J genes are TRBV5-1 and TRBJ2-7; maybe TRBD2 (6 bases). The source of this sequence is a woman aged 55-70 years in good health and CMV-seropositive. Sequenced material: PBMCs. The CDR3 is CASSRTPGTRAYEQYF. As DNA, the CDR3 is TGCGCCAGCAGCAGAACCCCCGGGACTCGTGCCTACGAGCAGTACTTC. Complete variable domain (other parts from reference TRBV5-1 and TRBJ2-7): KAGVTQTPRYLIKTRGQQVTLSCSPISGHRSVSWYQQTPGQGLQFLFEYFSETQRNKGNFPGRFSGRQFSNSRSEMNVSTLELGDSALYLCASSRTPGTRAYEQYFGPGTRLTVT.